This T cell receptor beta chain was sequenced for a study of control samples from healthy donors and cancer patients. Trimming took 3 bases from V and 8 from J, leaving 8 bases between them. The CDR3 has 13 amino acids. Germline CDR1 and CDR2: SNHLY and FYNNEI. Data came from immunoSEQ multiplex PCR; TCRdb stores just in-frame clones and leaves some out. The table shows approximately 83,000 clones, with just over 90% occurring only once. The table lists this clone with a count of one. The rearrangement links TRBV2 to TRBJ1-6, with D possibly TRBD1 on 5 matching bases. Material for sequencing was blood. This sequence originates from a woman aged 30 to 39 in good health. CDR3 in DNA: TGTGCCAGCAGTGATGGAGGGGATTCACCCCTCCACTTT. It specifies CASSDGGDSPLHF. Full variable domain (rest looked up from reference TRBV2 and TRBJ1-6): EPEVTQTPSHQVTQMGQEVILRCVPISNHLYFYWYRQILGQKVEFLVSFYNNEISEKSEIFDDQFSVERPDGSNFTLKIRSTKLEDSAMYFCASSDGGDSPLHFGNGTRLTVT.